Listed below are T cell receptor beta chains from one sample, sequenced in a study of cytomegalovirus exposure and HLA in healthy donors. Repertoires were generated with immunoSEQ multiplex PCR, while TCRdb's copy carries only in-frame clones and drops some. The data show about 150,000 clones, with about 86% seen just once and roughly 1.9% held by the top ten. Sequences were obtained from PBMCs. These receptors originate from a human donor in good health. Both conserved end residues are part of each CDR3.

V: TRBV14; J: TRBJ2-7; CDR3: CASSQDTVEQYF
V: TRBV9; J: TRBJ2-5; CDR3: CASSAGQGLGEETQYF
V: TRBV29-1; J: TRBJ2-3; CDR3: CSLIPAGGTDTQYF
V: TRBV5-6; J: TRBJ2-5; CDR3: CASSLAGLAVPQGKETQYF
V: TRBV28; J: TRBJ2-2; CDR3: CASSLWAGHTGELFF
V: TRBV6-5; J: TRBJ2-1; CDR3: CASAGLAGALNEQFF
V: TRBV27; J: TRBJ2-5; CDR3: CASRPRDLAGSSETQYF
V: TRBV2; J: TRBJ2-7; CDR3: CASKYPSDYEQYF
V: TRBV19; J: TRBJ1-2; CDR3: CASSMAETGYTF
V: TRBV5-1; J: TRBJ2-5; CDR3: CASSTSSRGRETQYF
V: TRBV6-5; J: TRBJ1-1; CDR3: CASSYYGTGNTEAFF
V: TRBV14; J: TRBJ2-7; CDR3: CASSLDRVSREQYF
V: TRBV2; J: TRBJ1-4; CDR3: CASSLPGEKLFF
V: TRBV6-6; J: TRBJ1-1; CDR3: CASRERGRDTEAFF
V: TRBV7-2; J: TRBJ1-1; CDR3: CASTGQGRNTEAFF
V: TRBV19; J: TRBJ1-2; CDR3: CASSTTGVRGYTF
V: TRBV5-1; J: TRBJ2-3; CDR3: CASSEVTDTQYF
V: TRBV5-1; J: TRBJ2-7; CDR3: CASRPWTGDLSEQYF
V: TRBV27; J: TRBJ2-3; CDR3: CASSPPPLAGGGNTQYF
V: TRBV19; J: TRBJ2-6; CDR3: CASRAGSGANVLTF
V: TRBV6-6; J: TRBJ2-1; CDR3: CASSHDRGPTNEQFF
V: TRBV27; J: TRBJ2-7; CDR3: CASRRTGAYEQYF
V: TRBV2; J: TRBJ2-6; CDR3: CASRGPLSSGANVLTF
V: TRBV5-1; J: TRBJ2-7; CDR3: CASSLEGLAGDYEQYF
V: TRBV9; J: TRBJ2-5; CDR3: CASSGTESGQETQYF
V: TRBV6-6; J: TRBJ1-1; CDR3: CASSRQNLNTEAFF
V: TRBV29-1; J: TRBJ1-1; CDR3: CSVAGYWTEAFF
V: TRBV7-8; J: TRBJ1-2; CDR3: CASSSGQANYGYTF
V: TRBV12-5; J: TRBJ1-1; CDR3: CASGSQLVNTEAFF